This T cell receptor beta chain was sequenced in a study of cytotoxic CD8 clonotypes in ibrutinib-treated CLL. Study details: For this cohort, patients were ten to eleven relapsed/refractory and approximately 14 treatment-naive, while some 18 were IGHV unmutated.

Cryopreserved PBMCs supplied 2 to 2.5 micrograms of genomic DNA for TCR beta libraries. Remarks on this clone: The antigen is undetermined.

Assay used: immunoSEQ multiplex PCR; TCRdb lists only in-frame clones, some missing. This repertoire shows some 200,000 clones, around 75% found once; its top ten account for 5.5% to 7%. CDR1 is SGHTA, CDR2 FQGNSA, per germline. CDR3 length equals 15 residues. The ends were cut back, 8 bases at V and 1 base at J, with 14 bases in the middle. Findings and limits, study-wide: Public clonotypes, rarely seen, contracted or held steady on treatment.

The receptor was derived from a human donor with chronic lymphocytic leukemia. The starting material was PBMCs, obtained after 12 months of ibrutinib treatment. This chain links TRBV7-2 with TRBJ2-2, with D perhaps matching TRBD2 (6 bases). This CDR3 reads CASRPAAGNTGELFF. CDR3 nucleotide sequence: TGTGCCAGCCGTCCCGCAGCGGGGAACACCGGGGAGCTGTTTTTT.